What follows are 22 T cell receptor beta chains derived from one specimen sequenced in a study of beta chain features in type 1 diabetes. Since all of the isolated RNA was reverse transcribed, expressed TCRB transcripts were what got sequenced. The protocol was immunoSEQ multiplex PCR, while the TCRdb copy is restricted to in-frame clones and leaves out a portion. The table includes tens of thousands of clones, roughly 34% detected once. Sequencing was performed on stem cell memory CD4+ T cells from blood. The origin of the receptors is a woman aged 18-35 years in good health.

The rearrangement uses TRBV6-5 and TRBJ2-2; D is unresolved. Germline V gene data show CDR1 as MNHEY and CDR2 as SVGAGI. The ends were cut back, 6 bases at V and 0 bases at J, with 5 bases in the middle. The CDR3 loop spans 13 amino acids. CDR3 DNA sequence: TGTGCCAGCAGGGCCCCGAACACCGGGGAGCTGTTTTTT. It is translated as CASRAPNTGELFF.

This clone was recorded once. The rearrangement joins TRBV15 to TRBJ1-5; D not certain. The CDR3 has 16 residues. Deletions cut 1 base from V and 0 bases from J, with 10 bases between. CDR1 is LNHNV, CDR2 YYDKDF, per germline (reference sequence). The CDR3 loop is CATSRVWHYSNQPQHF. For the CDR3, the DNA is TGTGCCACCAGCAGAGTTTGGCACTATAGCAATCAGCCCCAGCATTTT.

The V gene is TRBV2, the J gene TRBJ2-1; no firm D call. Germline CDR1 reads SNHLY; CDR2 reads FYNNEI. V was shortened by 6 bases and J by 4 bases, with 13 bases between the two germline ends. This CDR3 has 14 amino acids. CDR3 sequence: CASSEMTAYNEQFF. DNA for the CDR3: TGTGCCAGCAGCGAAATGACTGCTTACAATGAGCAGTTCTTC.

Here the CDR3 reads CASRKGLAGGNEQFF. CDR3 nucleotide sequence: TGTGCCAGCAGGAAGGGACTAGCGGGGGGGAATGAGCAGTTCTTC. V gene TRBV2 combines with J gene TRBJ2-1, with TRBD2 matching 16 bases. The germline CDR1 and CDR2 sequences are SNHLY and FYNNEI. The CDR3 is 15 residues long. After removal of 6 bases from V and 7 bases from J, the junction contained 3 bases not matched to a gene.

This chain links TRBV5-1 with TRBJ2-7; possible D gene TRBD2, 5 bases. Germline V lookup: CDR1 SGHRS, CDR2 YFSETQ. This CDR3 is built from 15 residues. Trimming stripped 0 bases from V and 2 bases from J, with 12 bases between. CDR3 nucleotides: TGCGCCAGCAGCTTGGGGGGAGACGTGACCTACGAGCAGTACTTC. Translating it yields CASSLGGDVTYEQYF. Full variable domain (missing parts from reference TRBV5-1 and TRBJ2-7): KAGVTQTPRYLIKTRGQQVTLSCSPISGHRSVSWYQQTPGQGLQFLFEYFSETQRNKGNFPGRFSGRQFSNSRSEMNVSTLELGDSALYLCASSLGGDVTYEQYFGPGTRLTVT.

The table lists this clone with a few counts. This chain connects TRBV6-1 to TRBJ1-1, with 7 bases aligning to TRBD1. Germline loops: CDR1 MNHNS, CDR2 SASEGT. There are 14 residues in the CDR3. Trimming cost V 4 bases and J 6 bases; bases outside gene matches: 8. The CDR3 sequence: CASSVLPGTAEAFF. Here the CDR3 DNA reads TGTGCCAGCAGTGTCCTCCCTGGGACAGCTGAAGCTTTCTTT.

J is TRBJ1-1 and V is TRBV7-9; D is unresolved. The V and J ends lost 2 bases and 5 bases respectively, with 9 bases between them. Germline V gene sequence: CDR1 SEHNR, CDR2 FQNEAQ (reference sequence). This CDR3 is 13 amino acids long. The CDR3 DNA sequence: TGTGCCAGCAGCTTAAACGAGTGGACTGAAGCTTTCTTT. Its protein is CASSLNEWTEAFF.

CDR3 amino acids: CASAKRGRDQPQHF. The DNA of the CDR3 is TGTGCCAGCGCTAAGAGGGGGCGGGATCAGCCCCAGCATTTT. The V gene is TRBV2, the J gene TRBJ1-5; TRBD1 agrees at 7 bases. The trim removed 8 bases at V and 5 bases at J, leaving 9 bases unmatched. This CDR3 has 14 residues. Germline-derived CDR1 and CDR2 are SNHLY and FYNNEI.

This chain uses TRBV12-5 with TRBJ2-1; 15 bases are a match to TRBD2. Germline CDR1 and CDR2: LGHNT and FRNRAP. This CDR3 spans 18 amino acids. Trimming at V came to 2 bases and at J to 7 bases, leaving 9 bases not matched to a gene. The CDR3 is CASGLWPGTSGRINEQFF. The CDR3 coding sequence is TGTGCTAGTGGTTTGTGGCCCGGGACTAGCGGGAGGATAAATGAGCAGTTCTTC.

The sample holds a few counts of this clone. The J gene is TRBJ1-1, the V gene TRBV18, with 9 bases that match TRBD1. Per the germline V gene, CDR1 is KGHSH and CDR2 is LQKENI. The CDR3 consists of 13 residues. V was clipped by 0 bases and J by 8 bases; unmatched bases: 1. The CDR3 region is CASSPPGTGEAFF. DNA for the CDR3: TGTGCCAGCTCACCACCCGGGACAGGGGAAGCTTTCTTT. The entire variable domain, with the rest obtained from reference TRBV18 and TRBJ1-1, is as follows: NAGVMQNPRHLVRRRGQEARLRCSPMKGHSHVYWYRQLPEEGLKFMVYLQKENIIDESGMPKERFSAEFPKEGPSILRIQQVVRGDSAAYFCASSPPGTGEAFFGQGTRLTVV.

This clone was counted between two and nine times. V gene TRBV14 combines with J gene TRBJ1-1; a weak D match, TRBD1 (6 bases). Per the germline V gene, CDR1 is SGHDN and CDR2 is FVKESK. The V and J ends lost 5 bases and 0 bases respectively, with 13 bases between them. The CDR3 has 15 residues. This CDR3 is CASSDFTGLNTEAFF. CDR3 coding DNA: TGTGCCAGCAGCGACTTTACAGGGTTGAACACTGAAGCTTTCTTT.

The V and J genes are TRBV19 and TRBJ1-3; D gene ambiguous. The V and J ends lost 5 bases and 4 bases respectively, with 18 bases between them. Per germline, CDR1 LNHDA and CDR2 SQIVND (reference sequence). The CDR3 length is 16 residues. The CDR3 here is CASSVYLSGVGNTIYF. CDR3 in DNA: TGTGCCAGTAGTGTCTATCTGAGCGGTGTCGGAAACACCATATATTTT.

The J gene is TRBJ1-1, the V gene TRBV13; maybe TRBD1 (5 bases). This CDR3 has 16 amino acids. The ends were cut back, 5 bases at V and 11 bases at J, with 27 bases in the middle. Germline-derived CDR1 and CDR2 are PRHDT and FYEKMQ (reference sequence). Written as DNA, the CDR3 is TGTGCCAGCAGCAGGACACGGATGCTTACGGAACACTCGGCTTTCTTT. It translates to CASSRTRMLTEHSAFF. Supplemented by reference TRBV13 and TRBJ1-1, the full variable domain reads AAGVIQSPRHLIKEKRETATLKCYPIPRHDTVYWYQQGPGQDPQFLISFYEKMQSDKGSIPDRFSAQQFSDYHSELNMSSLELGDSALYFCASSRTRMLTEHSAFFGQGTRLTVV.

This CDR3 reads CASSLAGVLEPQHF. In DNA, the CDR3 is TGTGCCAGCAGCTTGGCGGGGGTTTTGGAGCCCCAGCATTTT. The J gene is TRBJ1-5, the V gene TRBV5-6, with a possible D match to TRBD1 (5 bases). This CDR3 comprises 14 residues. The V end was cut by 0 bases, the J end by 8 bases, with 12 bases between. CDR1 and CDR2 (germline): SGHDT, YYEEEE. The full variable domain, in which reference TRBV5-6 and TRBJ1-5 provide the parts outside the CDR3, is DAGVTQSPTHLIKTRGQQVTLRCSPKSGHDTVSWYQQALGQGPQFIFQYYEEEERQRGNFPDRFSGHQFPNYSSELNVNALLLGDSALYLCASSLAGVLEPQHFGDGTRLSIL.

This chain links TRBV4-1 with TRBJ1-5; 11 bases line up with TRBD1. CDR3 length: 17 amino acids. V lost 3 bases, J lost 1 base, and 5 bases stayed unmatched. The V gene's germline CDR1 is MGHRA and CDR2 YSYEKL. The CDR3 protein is CASSHPGQGASNQPQHF. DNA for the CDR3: TGCGCCAGCAGCCATCCTGGACAGGGGGCGAGCAATCAGCCCCAGCATTTT.

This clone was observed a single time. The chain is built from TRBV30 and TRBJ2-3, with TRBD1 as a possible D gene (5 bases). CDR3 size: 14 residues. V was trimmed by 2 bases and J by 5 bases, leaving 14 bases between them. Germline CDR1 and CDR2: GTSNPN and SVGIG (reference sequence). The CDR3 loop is CAWSSPYTGDTQYF. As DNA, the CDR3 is TGTGCCTGGAGTTCACCCTACACAGGAGATACGCAGTATTTT.

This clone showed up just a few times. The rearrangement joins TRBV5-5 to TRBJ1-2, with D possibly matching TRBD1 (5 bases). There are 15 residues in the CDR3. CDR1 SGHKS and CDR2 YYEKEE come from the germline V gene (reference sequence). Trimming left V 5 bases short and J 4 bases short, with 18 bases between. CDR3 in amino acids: CASSREFAGLYGYTF. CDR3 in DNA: TGTGCCAGCAGTAGGGAATTCGCAGGGCTCTATGGCTACACCTTC.

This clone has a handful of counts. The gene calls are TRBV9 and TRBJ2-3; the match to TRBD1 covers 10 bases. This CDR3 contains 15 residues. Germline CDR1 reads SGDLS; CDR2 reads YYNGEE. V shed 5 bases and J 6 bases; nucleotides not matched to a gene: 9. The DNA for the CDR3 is TGTGCCAGCAGGGCGGGACAGGGGACGGGGGATACGCAGTATTTT. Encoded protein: CASRAGQGTGDTQYF.

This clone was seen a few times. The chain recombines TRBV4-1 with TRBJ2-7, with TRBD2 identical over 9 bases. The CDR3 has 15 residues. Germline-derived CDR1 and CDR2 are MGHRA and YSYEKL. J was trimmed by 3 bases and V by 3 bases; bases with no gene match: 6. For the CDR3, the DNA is TGCGCCAGCAGCCATAATAGCGGGAGTGGCTACGAGCAGTACTTC. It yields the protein CASSHNSGSGYEQYF.

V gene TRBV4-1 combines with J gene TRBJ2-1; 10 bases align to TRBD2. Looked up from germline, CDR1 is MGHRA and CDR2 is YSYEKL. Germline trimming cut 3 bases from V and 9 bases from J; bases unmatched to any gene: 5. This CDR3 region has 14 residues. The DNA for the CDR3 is TGCGCCAGCAGCCAGCTAGCGGGAGTGGTTGAGCAGTTCTTC. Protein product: CASSQLAGVVEQFF.

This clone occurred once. CDR3: CASSIQPPGRTSIGELFF. The CDR3 DNA is TGTGCCAGCAGCATCCAACCCCCGGGTCGGACTAGTATCGGGGAGCTGTTTTTT. The gene calls are TRBV7-2 and TRBJ2-2; TRBD2 matches at 7 bases. The CDR3 consists of 18 residues. In germline, CDR1 is SGHTA, CDR2 FQGNSA. Unmatched junction bases numbered 19, after V lost 5 bases and J lost 7 bases.

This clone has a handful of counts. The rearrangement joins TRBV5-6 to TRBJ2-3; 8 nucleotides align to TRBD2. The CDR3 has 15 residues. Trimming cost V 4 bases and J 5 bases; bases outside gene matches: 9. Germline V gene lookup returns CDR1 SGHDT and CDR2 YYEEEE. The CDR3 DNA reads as TGTGCCAGCAGCCTAAGCGGGAGAGGTATAGATACGCAGTATTTT. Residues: CASSLSGRGIDTQYF.